What follows describes a single T cell receptor (beta chain). The antigen is not known. The authors prepared the TCRbeta library with unique molecular identifiers. In TCRdb, the PCR reads were re-called with MiXCR into one record per CDR3 protein. The sample has 500,000 to 750,000 distinct CDR3 sequences; over 10% are singletons. The record originates from a study of T-cell reconstitution after alpha-beta-depleted transplantation in children. Study conclusions and caveats: From surviving recipient T cells and thymic progenitors came the high day-60 TCRbeta diversity observed in some patients. Reportedly, roughly two months post-transplant, alpha-beta T cells arose from several hundred expanded graft clones. By one year post-transplant, T-cell counts and diversity largely arose from T cells that were newly produced.

Sequenced material: PBMCs, mostly from graft donor cells, taken 360 days after TCRalphabeta/CD19-depleted stem cell transplant. The TCR was taken from a male patient younger than 18 who had a stem cell transplant for acute myeloid leukemia, so the T cells may come from the graft donor.

The chain's CDR3 is CASSLLHYEQYF. CDR3 DNA sequence: TGTGCCAGCAGTTTATTGCATTACGAGCAGTACTTC. The chain links TRBV12-3 or TRBV12-4 to TRBJ2-7, with D uncertain. The CDR3 has 12 residues. V gave up 2 bases and J gave up 4 bases, with 6 bases separating them.